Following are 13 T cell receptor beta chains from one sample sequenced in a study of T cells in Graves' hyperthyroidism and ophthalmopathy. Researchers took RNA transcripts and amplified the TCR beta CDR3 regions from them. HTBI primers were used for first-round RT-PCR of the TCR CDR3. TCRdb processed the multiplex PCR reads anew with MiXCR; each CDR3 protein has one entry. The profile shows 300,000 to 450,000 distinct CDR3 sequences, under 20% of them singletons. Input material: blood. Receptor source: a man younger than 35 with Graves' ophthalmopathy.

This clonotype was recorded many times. This CDR3 reads CASSPADRGSSYEQYF. DNA for the CDR3: TGTGCCAGCAGCCCAGCCGACAGGGGTTCCTCCTACGAGCAGTACTTC. The chain combines TRBV2 with TRBJ2-7; 8 bases align to TRBD1. The germline V gene has CDR1 SNHLY and CDR2 FYNNEI. The length of the CDR3 is 16 residues. Trimming took 6 bases from V and 0 from J; bases not matched to a gene: 10.

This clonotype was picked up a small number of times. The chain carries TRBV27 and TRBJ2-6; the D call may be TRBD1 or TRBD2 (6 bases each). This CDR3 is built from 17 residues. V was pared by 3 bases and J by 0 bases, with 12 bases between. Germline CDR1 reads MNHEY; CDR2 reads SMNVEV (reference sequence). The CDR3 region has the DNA TGTGCCAGCAGTTTGGTAGGGGGGAGCTCTGGGGCCAACGTCCTGACTTTC. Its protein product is CASSLVGGSSGANVLTF.

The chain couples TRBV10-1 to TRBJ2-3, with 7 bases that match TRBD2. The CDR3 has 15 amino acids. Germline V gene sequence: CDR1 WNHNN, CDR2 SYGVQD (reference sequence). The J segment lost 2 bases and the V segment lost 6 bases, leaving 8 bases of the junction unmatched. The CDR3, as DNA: TGCGCCAGCAGCGATAGCGGGCGCACCACAGATACGCAGTATTTT. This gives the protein CASSDSGRTTDTQYF.

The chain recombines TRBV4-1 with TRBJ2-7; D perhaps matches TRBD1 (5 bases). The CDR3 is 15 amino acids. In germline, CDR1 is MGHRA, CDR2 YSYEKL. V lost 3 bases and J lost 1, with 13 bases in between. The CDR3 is CASSQLGSGSYEQYF. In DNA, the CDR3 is TGCGCCAGCAGCCAGCTTGGCTCAGGGTCCTACGAGCAGTACTTC.

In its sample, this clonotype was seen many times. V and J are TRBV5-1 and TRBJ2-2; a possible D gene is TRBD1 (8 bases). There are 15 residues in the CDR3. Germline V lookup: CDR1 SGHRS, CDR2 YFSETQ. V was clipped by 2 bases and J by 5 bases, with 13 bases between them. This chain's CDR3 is CASSFDRGGTGELFF. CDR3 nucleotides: TGCGCCAGCAGCTTCGACAGGGGAGGGACCGGGGAGCTGTTTTTT.

The CDR3 region has the DNA TGTGCCAGCAGTGCCCTGCGGACAGGGTCCTACGAGCAGTACTTC. Translation gives CASSALRTGSYEQYF. The chain recombines TRBV6-1 with TRBJ2-7, with 8 bases fitting TRBD1. J gave up 1 base and V 4 bases, and 6 bases lay outside the gene matches. CDR1 and CDR2 from the germline V gene are MNHNS and SASEGT. The CDR3 is 15 residues long.

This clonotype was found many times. The CDR3 here is CASTIDGGYGNTIYF. In DNA, the CDR3 is TGTGCCAGCACCATAGACGGAGGGTATGGAAACACCATATATTTT. V and J are TRBV2 and TRBJ1-3; D is uncertain. Germline CDR1 reads SNHLY; CDR2 reads FYNNEI. The CDR3 is 15 amino acids. The germline V and J ends were trimmed by 7 bases and 3 bases, with 16 bases remaining between them.

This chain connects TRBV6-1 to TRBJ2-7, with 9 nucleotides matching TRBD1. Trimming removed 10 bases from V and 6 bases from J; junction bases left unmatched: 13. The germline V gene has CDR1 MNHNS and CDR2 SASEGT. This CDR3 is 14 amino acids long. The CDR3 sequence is CAIRKQGADGEQYF. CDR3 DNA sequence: TGTGCCATCAGGAAACAGGGGGCGGATGGCGAGCAGTACTTC.

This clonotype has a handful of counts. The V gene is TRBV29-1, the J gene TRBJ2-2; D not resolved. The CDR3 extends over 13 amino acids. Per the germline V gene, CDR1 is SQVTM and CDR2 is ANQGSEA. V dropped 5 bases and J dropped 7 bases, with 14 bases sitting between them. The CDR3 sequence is CSVKKDLNGELFF. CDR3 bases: TGCAGCGTTAAAAAAGACCTCAACGGGGAGCTGTTTTTT.

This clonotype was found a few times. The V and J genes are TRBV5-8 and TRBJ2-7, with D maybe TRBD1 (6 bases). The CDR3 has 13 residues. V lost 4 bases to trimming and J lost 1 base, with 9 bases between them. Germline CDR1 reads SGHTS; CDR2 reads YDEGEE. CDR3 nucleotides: TGTGCCAGCAGCATAGGACAGTCCTACGAGCAGTACTTC. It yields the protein CASSIGQSYEQYF.

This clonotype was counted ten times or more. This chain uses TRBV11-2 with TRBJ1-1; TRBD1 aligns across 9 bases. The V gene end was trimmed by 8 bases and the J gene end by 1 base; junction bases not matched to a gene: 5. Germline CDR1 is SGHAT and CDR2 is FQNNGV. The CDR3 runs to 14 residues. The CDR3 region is CASALTGGNTEAFF. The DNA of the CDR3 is TGTGCCAGCGCCCTGACAGGGGGGAACACTGAAGCTTTCTTT. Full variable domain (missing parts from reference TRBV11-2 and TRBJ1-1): EAGVAQSPRYKIIEKRQSVAFWCNPISGHATLYWYQQILGQGPKLLIQFQNNGVVDDSQLPKDRFSAERLKGVDSTLKIQPAKLEDSAVYLCASALTGGNTEAFFGQGTRLTVV.

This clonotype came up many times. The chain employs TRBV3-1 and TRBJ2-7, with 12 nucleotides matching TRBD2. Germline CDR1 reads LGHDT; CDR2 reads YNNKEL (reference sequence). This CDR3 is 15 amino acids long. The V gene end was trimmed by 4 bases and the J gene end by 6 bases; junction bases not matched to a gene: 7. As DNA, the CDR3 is TGTGCCAGCAGCCGCGGACTAGCGGGGAATCCCGAGCAGTACTTC. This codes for CASSRGLAGNPEQYF.

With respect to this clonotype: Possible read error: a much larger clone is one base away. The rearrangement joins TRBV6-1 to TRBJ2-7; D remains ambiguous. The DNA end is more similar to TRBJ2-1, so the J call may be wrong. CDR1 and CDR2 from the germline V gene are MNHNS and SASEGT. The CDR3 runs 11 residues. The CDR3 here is CASKAGYEQFF. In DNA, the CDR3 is TGTGCCAGCAAGGCCGGTTACGAGCAGTTCTTC.